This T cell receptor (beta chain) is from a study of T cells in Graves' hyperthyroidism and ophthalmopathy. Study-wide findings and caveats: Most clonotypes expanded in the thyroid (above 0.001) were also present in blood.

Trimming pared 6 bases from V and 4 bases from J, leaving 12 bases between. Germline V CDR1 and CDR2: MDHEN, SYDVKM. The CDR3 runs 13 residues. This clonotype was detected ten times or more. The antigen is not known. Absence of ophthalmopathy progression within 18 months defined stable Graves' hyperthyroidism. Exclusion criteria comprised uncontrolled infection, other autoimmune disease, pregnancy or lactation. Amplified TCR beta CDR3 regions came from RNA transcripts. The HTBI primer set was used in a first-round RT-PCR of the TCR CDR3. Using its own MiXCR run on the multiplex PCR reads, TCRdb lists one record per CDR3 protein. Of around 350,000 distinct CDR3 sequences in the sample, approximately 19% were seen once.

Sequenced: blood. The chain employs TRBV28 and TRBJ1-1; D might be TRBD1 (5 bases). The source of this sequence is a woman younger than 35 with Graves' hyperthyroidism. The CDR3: CASSSVGGTEAFF. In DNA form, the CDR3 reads TGTGCCAGCAGCTCCGTGGGGGGCACTGAAGCTTTCTTT.